The rows below give T cell receptor beta chains drawn from one sample of a study of blood T cells in healthy people across ages. TCRdb re-called the 5' RACE reads through MiXCR, storing one row per CDR3 protein. In the table there are roughly 570,000 distinct CDR3 sequences, 27% of which are singletons. Sequencing was carried out using blood. These receptors came from a woman between 65 and 79 years old in good health. CDR3s include the opening cysteine and the closing phenylalanine or tryptophan. Fields, in order: clone size, D gene, V gene, J gene, CDR3 protein, CDR3 DNA. The D gene is left open where the match is weak. Expanded clones are given a class, and other clones once, few, many or no size at all.

few	-	TRBV20-1	TRBJ2-2	CSARDLGGTGELFF	TGCAGTGCTAGAGATCTCGGTGGCACCGGGGAGCTGTTTTTT
-	TRBD1	TRBV20-1	TRBJ1-5	CSALDRDHQPQHF	TGCAGTGCGCTGGACAGGGACCATCAGCCCCAGCATTTT
-	TRBD1	TRBV7-2	TRBJ1-2	CASSFQRAGGRLQGYTF	TGTGCCAGCAGCTTTCAGAGGGCAGGGGGCAGGCTACAGGGCTACACCTTC
-	-	TRBV2	TRBJ2-1	CASSESGSVYNEQFF	TGTGCCAGCAGTGAATCCGGCTCAGTCTACAATGAGCAGTTCTTC
-	TRBD1	TRBV6-5	TRBJ2-5	CASSPDTGGMETQYF	TGTGCCAGCAGTCCTGACACAGGGGGTATGGAGACCCAGTACTTC
few	TRBD1	TRBV5-1	TRBJ2-5	CASLTGDQETQYF	TGCGCCAGCCTGACAGGGGACCAAGAGACCCAGTACTTC
few	TRBD1	TRBV20-1	TRBJ1-3	CSARDLRTGGNTIYF	TGCAGTGCTAGAGATTTGAGGACAGGGGGAAACACCATATATTTT
few	-	TRBV7-2	TRBJ1-2	CASSSGTSDGYTF	TGTGCCAGCAGCTCCGGGACCTCGGATGGCTACACCTTC
few	-	TRBV7-2	TRBJ2-5	CASSSWGAGLQETQYF	TGTGCCAGCAGCTCTTGGGGGGCCGGGTTACAAGAGACCCAGTACTTC
-	-	TRBV27	TRBJ2-3	CASSFVGCTQYF	TGTGCCAGCAGTTTTGTGGGGTGTACGCAGTATTTT
-	TRBD1	TRBV20-1	TRBJ1-3	CSASSGQVLNGNTIYF	TGCAGTGCTAGCTCCGGACAGGTTCTTAATGGAAACACCATATATTTT
few	-	TRBV29-1	TRBJ1-1	CSVTRGTQPEAFF	TGCAGCGTTACACGGGGAACCCAACCTGAAGCTTTCTTT
few	-	TRBV20-1	TRBJ2-7	CSARDQGWGQEQYF	TGCAGTGCTAGAGATCAGGGGTGGGGGCAGGAGCAGTACTTC
-	-	TRBV12-3/TRBV12-4	TRBJ2-7	CASSLTGSNYEQYF	TGTGCCAGCAGTCTTACAGGGAGTAACTACGAGCAGTACTTC
-	-	TRBV4-3	TRBJ2-3	CASSQNGRSDTQYF	TGCGCCAGCAGCCAGAATGGGCGTTCAGATACGCAGTATTTT
-	TRBD1	TRBV5-1	TRBJ1-2	CASSPPTGNYGYTF	TGCGCCAGCAGCCCGCCGACAGGGAACTATGGCTACACCTTC
-	-	TRBV3-1	TRBJ2-1	CASSQMLGGGDEQFF	TGTGCCAGCAGCCAAATGTTGGGGGGGGGCGATGAGCAGTTCTTC
few	TRBD1	TRBV11-2	TRBJ1-2	CASSLGGQGHGYTF	TGTGCCAGCAGCTTGGGGGGACAGGGGCATGGCTACACCTTC
few	TRBD1	TRBV2	TRBJ1-1	CASSADRGWTEAFF	TGTGCCAGCAGTGCGGACAGGGGGTGGACTGAAGCTTTCTTT
-	-	TRBV6-5	TRBJ1-4	CASSYGGTTLSGANEKLFF	TGTGCCAGCAGTTACGGTGGGACAACTCTTTCTGGGGCTAATGAAAAACTGTTTTTT
-	TRBD2	TRBV7-2	TRBJ2-3	CASSPQFLAEGTDTQYF	TGTGCCAGCAGCCCCCAGTTCCTAGCGGAGGGCACAGATACGCAGTATTTT
-	-	TRBV5-1	TRBJ2-5	CASYPGQVQETQYF	TGCGCCAGTTATCCGGGACAAGTCCAAGAGACCCAGTACTTC
-	-	TRBV11-1	TRBJ2-2	CASRDPANTGELFF	TGTGCCAGCAGGGACCCCGCGAACACCGGGGAGCTGTTTTTT
-	TRBD2	TRBV6-1	TRBJ2-1	CASSLWGGTSYNEQFF	TGTGCCAGCAGCCTTTGGGGGGGGACCTCCTACAATGAGCAGTTCTTC
few	TRBD1	TRBV18	TRBJ1-1	CASSPQLTGTGGRMNTEAFF	TGTGCCAGCTCACCCCAACTAACCGGGACAGGGGGGAGAATGAACACTGAAGCTTTCTTT
-	-	TRBV24-1	TRBJ2-5	CATSDSSAGKETQYF	TGTGCCACCAGTGACAGTAGCGCGGGCAAGGAGACCCAGTACTTC
-	-	TRBV20-1	TRBJ2-3	CSAREKNRRDTQYF	TGCAGTGCTAGAGAAAAAAACAGACGGGATACGCAGTATTTT
few	TRBD1	TRBV7-2	TRBJ2-7	CASSPPGGHYEQYF	TGTGCCAGCAGCCCACCAGGGGGCCACTACGAGCAGTACTTC
-	-	TRBV4-3	TRBJ1-1	CASSHTQGTGTEAFF	TGCGCCAGCAGCCATACGCAGGGAACTGGCACTGAAGCCTTCTTT
-	-	TRBV7-9	TRBJ2-5	CASTYDGETQYF	TGTGCCAGCACCTATGATGGAGAGACCCAGTACTTC
-	-	TRBV29-1	TRBJ2-1	CSVEETRYEGEQFF	TGCAGCGTTGAGGAGACTAGGTATGAGGGTGAGCAGTTCTTC
few	TRBD2	TRBV12-3/TRBV12-4	TRBJ2-5	CASSSTSRQETQYF	TGTGCCAGCAGTTCGACTAGCCGGCAAGAGACCCAGTACTTC
-	-	TRBV7-9	TRBJ2-7	CASSLRDSYGQYF	TGTGCCAGCAGCTTGAGGGACTCCTACGGGCAGTACTTC
-	-	TRBV18	TRBJ1-5	CASSPGRGGNQPQHF	TGTGCCAGCTCACCAGGCAGGGGTGGCAATCAGCCCCAGCATTTT
few	-	TRBV29-1	TRBJ1-6	CSVGTGRDSPLHF	TGCAGCGTGGGGACGGGGAGGGATTCGCCCCTCCACTTT
few	-	TRBV5-1	TRBJ2-3	CASSLDTADTQYF	TGCGCCAGCAGCTTGGATACGGCAGATACGCAGTATTTT
-	TRBD2	TRBV7-3	TRBJ2-3	CASSFSGDTDTQYF	TGTGCCAGCAGCTTCAGCGGGGACACAGATACGCAGTATTTT
-	-	TRBV13	TRBJ1-2	CASSLKGTVLGYTF	TGTGCCAGCAGCCTTAAAGGGACGGTTCTCGGCTACACCTTC
-	TRBD2	TRBV4-3	TRBJ2-1	CASSQALAVNEQFF	TGCGCCAGCAGCCAAGCGCTAGCGGTCAATGAGCAGTTCTTC
few	-	TRBV7-2	TRBJ1-4	CASSRGVEEKLSF	TGTGCCAGCAGCCGCGGGGTTGAGGAAAAACTGTCTTTT
few	-	TRBV6-1	TRBJ2-7	CASTALGDFYEQYF	TGTGCCAGCACCGCACTAGGAGACTTCTACGAGCAGTACTTC
-	-	TRBV5-1	TRBJ2-7	CASRSQGNSYEQYF	TGCGCCAGCAGATCCCAGGGAAACTCCTACGAGCAGTACTTC
few	-	TRBV7-9	TRBJ2-3	CASSPRGGGSDTQYF	TGTGCCAGCAGCCCCAGGGGGGGAGGATCAGATACGCAGTATTTT
-	-	TRBV9	TRBJ2-7	CASSTSWGLDVEQYF	TGTGCCAGCAGCACCAGCTGGGGTCTGGATGTGGAGCAGTACTTC
-	-	TRBV7-3	TRBJ2-3	CASSLTATWDTQYF	TGTGCCAGCAGCTTAACAGCCACCTGGGATACGCAGTATTTT
few	-	TRBV4-3	TRBJ2-1	CASSQVTNEQFF	TGCGCCAGCAGCCAAGTAACCAATGAGCAGTTCTTC
few	-	TRBV7-8	TRBJ1-1	CASSPRGHAFF	TGTGCCAGCAGCCCCAGGGGTCACGCTTTCTTT
-	-	TRBV15	TRBJ2-5	CATSGEVREAQYF	TGTGCCACCAGCGGCGAAGTCAGGGAGGCCCAGTACTTC
-	TRBD1	TRBV7-2	TRBJ2-3	CASSTRQGSREYF	TGTGCCAGCAGCACTCGACAGGGCTCGAGGGAGTATTTT
few	-	TRBV7-6	TRBJ1-3	CASSLVSGDFSGNTIYF	TGTGCCAGCAGCTTAGTTTCAGGGGACTTCTCTGGAAACACCATATATTTT
few	-	TRBV28	TRBJ2-3	CASSYSTQYF	TGTGCCAGCAGCTATAGTACGCAGTATTTT
few	-	TRBV20-1	TRBJ2-5	CSAGHSQETQYF	TGCAGTGCTGGACACTCACAAGAGACCCAGTACTTC
few	TRBD2	TRBV7-2	TRBJ2-1	CASRGAGVPPFF	TGTGCCAGCAGGGGAGCGGGGGTCCCCCCGTTCTTC
few	-	TRBV9	TRBJ2-3	CASSRTSARTDTQYF	TGTGCCAGCAGCCGAACTAGTGCAAGGACAGATACGCAGTATTTT
-	TRBD1	TRBV12-3/TRBV12-4	TRBJ1-1	CASSPDRVVLNTEAFF	TGTGCCAGCAGTCCTGACAGGGTGGTCCTGAACACTGAAGCTTTCTTT